The T cell receptor beta chain under discussion was sequenced for a study of cytomegalovirus exposure and HLA in healthy donors (dated by TCRdb to the late 2010s). Context from the whole study: An earlier analysis of fewer than 750 of the donors reported under 300 Gb of sequence data and 90 million to 120 million unique TCR beta sequences obtained from approximately 180 million T cells. Among approximately 370 genotyped donors of the cohort, an average of around 250,000 unique TCR beta nucleotide sequences was sequenced per donor, of which approximately 18% were non-productive. In the later analysis, no new phenotypic data were used to find candidate immune exposures; instead, reliance was placed on TCR beta sequences and their occurrence across donors. Several DR-DQ haplotypes were handled as single units for association and clustering because linkage in the cohort was strong. A later analysis re-analyzed previously published TCR beta repertoires from approximately 670 donors and added high-resolution HLA genotyping to study TCR occurrence patterns. To predict cytomegalovirus infection status, the study combined high-throughput TCR immunosequencing, statistical association of individual TCRs with disease status, and machine learning. Typing coverage varied by locus: about 620-630 donors for A, B, C, DRB1 and DQB1; 500 to 550 for DQA1; over 600 for DPA1; about 450 for DPB1. Every discovery cohort repertoire had been produced on one sequencing platform. The study used immunosequencing to profile the T cell repertoires of approximately 640 subjects and linked those repertoires to cytomegalovirus serostatus. Besides the first cohort of 550 to 750 subjects, a separate validation cohort made up of 120 different subjects was used. An early release that covered about 600 HLA-typed donors contained around 300 gigabases of sequencing data and about 93 million unique TCR sequences. The genetic ancestry cluster associated with self-reported Caucasian donors included 81% of the roughly 360 genotyped donors. A later genetic analysis took genome-wide SNP genotypes for about 65% of the 666 donors and used that subset as a discovery cohort. An earlier analysis of more than 450 of the donors used high-throughput TCR beta sequencing to judge whether each TCR beta V gene segment behaved as functional or pseudogenic. Donor age, sex, ethnicity and CMV serostatus were collected together with the repertoire data. The study was designed to test whether signatures of past pathogen exposure could be identified by cataloging public T cell receptors. HLA typing included class I and class II loci at four-digit resolution. Here is what the overall study found, with its caveats: Because some donors lacked HLA typing at each locus, the association tests relied only on the typed subset. According to a later analysis, parvovirus B19, influenza, CMV and Epstein-Barr virus appeared linked to several top co-occurrence clusters. Only TCR beta chains were sequenced in this cohort, and the absence of alpha or paired-chain data limited detectable features. Presence/absence analyses assumed roughly uniform sequencing depth across donors, an assumption that may not hold. A later genetic analysis reported fewer N-insertions in productive TCRs among donors in an Asian-associated ancestry cluster than the roughly 700-donor mean. The classifier was reported to diagnose cytomegalovirus status with high specificity and sensitivity in both the original and validation cohorts. When HLA alleles, especially DR and DQ, strongly co-occurred, attributing TCR associations to individual alleles was difficult. In the study, 150 to 200 TCR beta chains were listed as associated with cytomegalovirus. Most CMV-associated TCR beta chains appeared to be HLA-restricted in a later analysis, and the HLA associations seemed to be driven largely by CMV exposure. An earlier analysis of some 590 of the donors showed that most TCR beta V segments appeared in productive rearrangements either about 87% or about 30% of the time, which broadly matched IMGT annotations. Correlated functional status among segregating V segments might reflect linkage disequilibrium, but an unknown experimental factor could not be ruled out. A later analysis found that HLA-associated TCR beta chains were more clonally expanded and had lower generation probabilities than equally common non-associated chains. Immune exposure information for the cohort was limited to CMV serostatus. Some IMGT-functional V segments, including TRBV6-2 and TRBV6-3, could not be distinguished by the 87-base-pair reads and were therefore excluded. According to a later analysis, TCR association rates differed among HLA loci, with DRB1 alleles showing the most associated TCRs and HLA-C alleles showing the fewest. Most TCR sequences were seen in very few donors, while some public TCRs were found in many individuals. The authors suggested that the approach could potentially be extended to other disease states and immunological phenotypes. A few of the identified cytomegalovirus-associated TCR beta chains were confirmed in vitro to be specific for cytomegalovirus antigens. About 17 rarely observed V segments, including chromosome 9 orphons, were excluded from the earlier analysis of 550 to 700 of the donors because counts were too low. A further reported finding was that TCR beta sequences accurately predicted the HLA-A and HLA-B alleles for most subjects in the first cohort. V-gene and J-gene trimming of TCR beta chains was associated with a missense DCLRE1C variant in a later genetic analysis, and the association was replicated in an independent cohort. A cluster of highly shared sequence variants was judged likely to be a technical artifact of the sequencing pipeline. Specific HLA alleles were associated with 15,000 to 20,000 TCR beta sequences at a false discovery rate of 0.05 in a later analysis.

The cohort comprised fewer than 750 healthy bone marrow donors. Cohort members were all nominally healthy when sampled, although unrecorded immune exposures were likely present. The donor tested CMV seronegative and was one of the 352 seronegative cohort members. A peripheral blood sample was collected from each donor, and TCR beta sequencing was performed on peripheral blood mononuclear cells. Genomic DNA was extracted from the blood cell samples with the Qiagen DNeasy Blood Extraction Kit. V is pruned by 10 bases and J by 4 bases, leaving 12 bases of the junction without a gene match. CDR1 SNHLY and CDR2 FYNNEI were looked up in the germline V gene. The CDR3 numbers 14 residues from cysteine through phenylalanine. The sequence is cut down to CDR3 DNA, 42 bases in frame from base 1. Library preparation used the immunoSEQ multiplex PCR assay. For the multiplex PCR, a mixture combining 60 forward primers for TCR Vbeta segments and 13 reverse primers for TCR Jbeta segments was used. A multiplex PCR assay on genomic DNA amplified the CDR3 region of rearranged TCR beta genes. The Illumina HiSeq System was used to sequence the amplified TCR beta libraries as 87-base-pair reads. In the paper's pipeline: A later analysis counted approximately 74 million unique TCR beta chains across the 600 to 850 repertoires, and around 9.9 million of these chains were shared by at least two donors. Raw reads were error-corrected and collapsed into unique sequences with a nearest-neighbor algorithm that merged closely related sequences to remove PCR and sequencing errors. CDR3 sequences were aligned to IMGT reference sequences to assign V, D and J gene segments. Each retained sequence needed at least a six-nucleotide match to both a V gene segment and a J gene segment. A rearrangement was called productive if the CDR3 had no stop codons and remained in frame with V and J, and every other rearrangement was called non-productive. Following IMGT convention, CDR3 was defined as the stretch from the second conserved V-encoded cysteine to the conserved J-encoded phenylalanine. In an earlier analysis of just under 600 of the donors, sequences lacking an unambiguous match to a single V gene segment were excluded. An earlier analysis of roughly 590 of the donors called V segments functional above 56.7% productive rearrangements and segregating when the between-donor standard deviation exceeded 5%. To diagnose cytomegalovirus status from the catalog of TCR beta chain sequences, a statistical classification framework was built. In a later analysis, V and J genes were assigned by comparing TCR nucleotide sequences against IMGT/GENE-DB human TR gene sequences. A later analysis assigned CDR3 sequences and most-parsimonious VDJ recombination scenarios with the TCRdist pipeline. In a later analysis, each TCR beta chain was defined by its CDR3 amino acid sequence together with its V-gene family, and reads lacking a unique V-gene family were excluded. A later analysis removed 550 to 650 highly shared, low-generation-probability nucleotide sequences to deal with suspected cross-contamination and a sequencing artifact. A later analysis calculated a clonal expansion index for each public chain from normalized within-repertoire ranks of inferred template counts. A later analysis computed generation probabilities with a VDJ recombination model fitted to out-of-frame rearrangements, and checked the results against IGoR. In a later analysis, TCR-TCR, TCR-HLA and TCR-CMV co-occurrence was scored with hypergeometric tests, and a repertoire-size bias correction was applied to TCR pairs. False discovery rates were estimated in a later analysis by permuting HLA or CMV assignments 20 times. In a later analysis, co-occurring TCRs were grouped with DBSCAN, and TCRdist sequence similarity was added when clustering was performed within HLA-allele-positive subsets. Co-occurrence clustering excluded repertoires with fewer than 30,000 or more than 120,000 public chains, plus five with anomalous nucleotide sharing. The immuneACCESS repertoire file appears here via TCRdb, limited to in-frame rearrangements. These files lack a portion of the clones; in checked studies, under half of the deficit traces to unresolved V genes, and the cause of the others is not known. V, J and clone size are those of that table, while D and trimming were read from the DNA. This specimen's table enumerates around 110,000 clones. Of the sample, approximately 3.7% falls within the top ten clones.

Comment on this clone: The antigen this receptor binds is unknown.

The sequence was obtained from a man aged 25 to 40 in good health and CMV-seronegative. The chain uses TRBV2 and TRBJ1-1, with 7 bases in between that match TRBD1. The sequencing sample was made of PBMCs. CDR3 protein: CANSVEAGGTEAFF. The base sequence is TGTGCCAACTCCGTCGAGGCAGGGGGCACTGAAGCTTTCTTT.